The 21 T cell receptor beta chains presented below share a single source sample, sequenced in a study of T cells in narcolepsy. Measured with immunoSEQ multiplex PCR; TCRdb has only the in-frame clones, and not every one. There are around 34,000 clones in the sample; approximately 79% occur only once, and roughly 3.5% lies in the top ten. The sequenced sample was memory (CD45RA-) CD4+ T cells from blood. These receptors came from a human donor in good health.

About this clone: The CDR3 end shows no conserved phenylalanine or tryptophan, and so a read error is likely. The rearrangement joins TRBV30 to TRBJ2-2, with 7 bases matching TRBD1. V was clipped by 3 bases and J by 4 bases; unmatched bases: 8. This CDR3 contains 15 residues. The germline CDR1 and CDR2 sequences are GTSNPN and SVGIG (reference sequence). The CDR3: CAWRSFDRATGELFL. The CDR3 nucleotides read TGTGCCTGGAGATCCTTTGACAGGGCCACCGGGGAGCTGTTTCTT.

This chain links TRBV27 with TRBJ2-2, with 8 bases identical to TRBD1. With V trimmed by 6 bases and J by 4 bases, 10 bases remained unmatched. Germline V lookup: CDR1 MNHEY, CDR2 SMNVEV (reference sequence). The CDR3 covers 16 residues. CDR3 nucleotide sequence: TGTGCCAGCAGATACCTGACAGGGGATCTCACCGGGGAGCTGTTTTTT. Protein product: CASRYLTGDLTGELFF.

The chain joins TRBV29-1 to TRBJ1-1; 9 bases fit TRBD1. CDR1 is SQVTM and CDR2 is ANQGSEA in the germline V gene. The junction had 23 bases not matched to a gene; V was cut back by 5 bases and J by 4 bases. The CDR3 length is 19 residues. This CDR3 reads CSVPPARTGDNYPITEAFF. The CDR3 DNA sequence: TGCAGCGTTCCACCGGCACGGACAGGGGACAACTACCCTATCACTGAAGCTTTCTTT. Together with reference TRBV29-1 and TRBJ1-1, the CDR3 gives the full variable domain: SAVISQKPSRDICQRGTSLTIQCQVDSQVTMMFWYRQQPGQSLTLIATANQGSEATYESGFVIDKFPISRPNLTFSTLTVSNMSPEDSSIYLCSVPPARTGDNYPITEAFFGQGTRLTVV.

This rearrangement joins TRBV27 to TRBJ1-5, with 9 bases aligning to TRBD1. V lost 5 bases to trimming and J lost 2 bases; unmatched junction nucleotides: 16. CDR1 and CDR2 (germline): MNHEY, SMNVEV (reference sequence). There are 19 residues in the CDR3. CDR3 sequence reads: CASSPRGQGCSMGNQPQHF. CDR3 coding DNA: TGTGCCAGCAGTCCCCGAGGACAGGGGTGTAGTATGGGCAATCAGCCCCAGCATTTT.

This rearrangement joins TRBV14 to TRBJ2-1, with D unclear. Trimming took 4 bases from V and 2 from J, leaving 15 bases between them. The CDR3 extends over 16 amino acids. Germline loops: CDR1 SGHDN, CDR2 FVKESK. The CDR3 DNA reads TGTGCCAGCAGCCGAGCCGGCCCACTAACCTACAATGAGCAGTTCTTC. Its translation is CASSRAGPLTYNEQFF.

This clone was seen once. The chain couples TRBV18 to TRBJ1-2; D unclear. V was cut by 0 bases and J by 3 bases, with 5 bases left in between. From germline, CDR1 is KGHSH and CDR2 LQKENI. The CDR3 runs to 13 residues. CDR3 in amino acids: CASSPPLHYGYTF. The CDR3 bases are TGTGCCAGCTCACCACCGCTCCACTATGGCTACACCTTC.

V and J are TRBV5-6 and TRBJ2-7; 11 positions match TRBD2. This CDR3 contains 18 residues. Per the germline V gene, CDR1 is SGHDT and CDR2 is YYEEEE. The junction had 12 bases not matched to a gene; V was cut back by 3 bases and J by 1 base. CDR3 region: CASSSSGRWVRGSYEQYF. CDR3 nucleotides: TGTGCCAGCAGCTCTAGCGGGAGGTGGGTTAGGGGGTCCTACGAGCAGTACTTC.

The CDR3 nucleotides read TGTGCCAGCAGCTTCTGGGGTGCAGATACGCAGTATTTT. This encodes CASSFWGADTQYF. The J gene is TRBJ2-3, the V gene TRBV11-2; D not certain. Germline V gives CDR1 SGHAT, CDR2 FQNNGV. V lost 3 bases and J 4 bases, leaving 8 bases between the germline ends. There are 13 residues in the CDR3.

The chain carries TRBV5-4 and TRBJ2-1, with D perhaps TRBD1 or TRBD2 (5 bases each). The germline V gene has CDR1 SGHNT and CDR2 YYREEE (reference sequence). The CDR3 has 16 amino acids. V gave up 0 bases and J gave up 5 bases, with 15 bases separating them. The DNA for the CDR3 is TGTGCCAGCAGCTTGGATGAGGGGTCACAACACAATGAGCAGTTCTTC. Its translation is CASSLDEGSQHNEQFF.

The chain combines TRBV29-1 with TRBJ1-1; no clear D gene. Per the germline V gene, CDR1 is SQVTM and CDR2 is ANQGSEA. V was cut by 7 bases and J by 5 bases, with 14 bases left in between. CDR3 length: 12 residues. In DNA, the CDR3 is TGCAGCGGCTCACTTGGTGGTACTGAAGCTTTCTTT. Its translation is CSGSLGGTEAFF.

This chain links TRBV13 with TRBJ2-7; TRBD1 aligns across 11 bases. Germline V gives CDR1 PRHDT, CDR2 FYEKMQ (reference sequence). The CDR3 sequence is 15 residues long. After removal of 4 bases from V and 7 bases from J, the junction contained 9 bases not matched to a gene. CDR3 in amino acids: CASSYSGTGGSEQYF. CDR3 nucleotides: TGTGCCAGCAGCTATTCCGGGACAGGGGGTTCGGAGCAGTACTTC.

The gene calls are TRBV27 and TRBJ2-1; 9 bases agree with TRBD2. CDR3 length equals 16 residues. Germline loops: CDR1 MNHEY, CDR2 SMNVEV (reference sequence). J was trimmed by 10 bases and V by 3 bases; bases with no gene match: 13. CDR3 protein: CASSFSRSGTSTEQFF. The CDR3 region has the DNA TGTGCCAGCAGTTTTTCAAGATCCGGGACTAGCACCGAGCAGTTCTTC.

The chain employs TRBV7-2 and TRBJ2-7, with TRBD1 matching 8 bases. Germline V gene sequence: CDR1 SGHTA, CDR2 FQGNSA. The CDR3 has 15 amino acids. The V gene end was trimmed by 5 bases and the J gene end by 6 bases; junction bases not matched to a gene: 12. The CDR3 is CASSQGRTGGFEQYF. The CDR3 DNA sequence: TGTGCCAGCAGCCAAGGTAGAACAGGGGGTTTCGAGCAGTACTTC.

The CDR3 region has the DNA TGTGCCAGCAGCATAGGGACAGAATACGAGCAGTACTTC. It is translated as CASSIGTEYEQYF. This rearrangement joins TRBV6-5 to TRBJ2-7, with 7 bases lining up with TRBD1. This CDR3 region has 13 residues. Germline lookup yields CDR1 MNHEY and CDR2 SVGAGI. The J segment lost 4 bases and the V segment lost 6 bases, leaving 6 bases of the junction unmatched.

The chain combines TRBV7-8 with TRBJ2-5; D possibly corresponds to TRBD1 (7 bases). Germline values: CDR1 SGHVS, CDR2 FQNEAQ. V lost 5 bases to trimming and J lost 7 bases, with 20 bases between them. This CDR3 is 15 amino acids long. The CDR3 nucleotides read TGTGCCAGCAGCATAACAGGGGAGGAACGGACGACCCAGTACTTC. Translating it yields CASSITGEERTTQYF.

CDR3 residues: CASSSGTNLIGPQHF. Written as DNA, the CDR3 is TGTGCCAGCAGTTCCGGGACAAATCTCATCGGTCCCCAGCATTTT. The chain recombines TRBV6-6 with TRBJ1-5; tentative D call: TRBD1 (6 bases). Germline loops: CDR1 MNHNY, CDR2 SVGAGI (reference sequence). The V and J ends lost 4 bases and 10 bases respectively, with 20 bases between them. CDR3 size: 15 residues.

This chain uses TRBV6-1 with TRBJ2-1; D unresolved. The CDR3 sequence is 11 residues long. Germline V gene data show CDR1 as MNHNS and CDR2 as SASEGT. Trimming left V 8 bases short and J 1 base short, with 3 bases between. The CDR3 sequence is CASLSYNEQFF. The DNA of the CDR3 is TGTGCCAGCCTGTCCTACAATGAGCAGTTCTTC.

This clone showed up just once. The chain links TRBV7-9 to TRBJ2-3; 8 nucleotides match TRBD1. CDR1 is SEHNR and CDR2 is FQNEAQ in the germline V gene (reference sequence). Unmatched junction bases numbered 9, after V lost 7 bases and J lost 3 bases. The CDR3 extends over 15 amino acids. The DNA of the CDR3 is TGTGCCAGCAACTCACGACAGGGGTCGACAGATACGCAGTATTTT. Translated, it gives CASNSRQGSTDTQYF.

This chain joins TRBV18 and TRBJ2-1; D possibly matches TRBD1 or TRBD2 (6 bases each). Trimming left V 5 bases short and J 10 bases short, with 15 bases between. Germline CDR1 reads KGHSH; CDR2 reads LQKENI. This CDR3 is 13 amino acids long. The chain's CDR3 is CASSVGGGREQFF. For the CDR3, the DNA is TGTGCCAGCTCAGTAGGGGGAGGTCGAGAGCAGTTCTTC.

This clone was detected only once. V is TRBV30 and J is TRBJ2-5; possibly TRBD1 for D (6 bases). The CDR3 sequence is 14 residues long. V lost 5 bases, J lost 2 bases, and 15 bases lay in between. Germline loops: CDR1 GTSNPN, CDR2 SVGIG (reference sequence). In DNA form, the CDR3 reads TGTGCCTGGGGGAATGGACAGCAACAAGAGACCCAGTACTTC. Amino acids: CAWGNGQQQETQYF.

The V and J genes are TRBV27 and TRBJ1-5; D remains unclear. The V end was cut by 6 bases, the J end by 6 bases, with 12 bases between. CDR3 length equals 13 residues. The V gene's germline CDR1 is MNHEY and CDR2 SMNVEV (reference sequence). The DNA of the CDR3 is TGTGCCAGCAGCTCCGAGCGGAGTCAGCCCCAGCATTTT. Protein sequence: CASSSERSQPQHF.